The 8 T cell receptor beta chains below were found in one sample sequenced in a study of cytomegalovirus exposure and HLA in healthy donors. Profiling relied on immunoSEQ multiplex PCR, and the TCRdb table lists in-frame clones only, not all of them. In the table there are about 250,000 clones, approximately 87% of which are singletons. The sample consisted of PBMCs. Source of these receptors: a man younger than 35 in good health and CMV-seronegative.

The chain combines TRBV29-1 with TRBJ2-3, with 8 bases that match TRBD2. V lost 1 base, J lost 3 bases, and 0 bases stayed unmatched. CDR3 length: 13 amino acids. Per germline, CDR1 SQVTM and CDR2 ANQGSEA. The CDR3 protein is CSVEVAGTDTQYF. The CDR3 coding sequence is TGCAGCGTTGAAGTAGCGGGGACAGATACGCAGTATTTT.

The gene calls are TRBV18 and TRBJ2-5; unclear D gene. The CDR3 contains 11 residues. Trimming left V 3 bases short and J 5 bases short, with 4 bases between. Germline V gives CDR1 KGHSH, CDR2 LQKENI. CDR3 sequence (DNA): TGTGCCAGCTCACCCTTGGAGACCCAGTACTTC. Protein: CASSPLETQYF. The entire variable domain, with the rest obtained from reference TRBV18 and TRBJ2-5, is as follows: NAGVMQNPRHLVRRRGQEARLRCSPMKGHSHVYWYRQLPEEGLKFMVYLQKENIIDESGMPKERFSAEFPKEGPSILRIQQVVRGDSAAYFCASSPLETQYFGPGTRLLVL.

J is TRBJ2-2 and V is TRBV27; D not resolved. The CDR3 spans 12 residues. CDR1 is MNHEY and CDR2 is SMNVEV in the germline V gene (reference sequence). Trimming cost V 5 bases and J 1 base, with 2 bases left between them. Here the CDR3 reads CASSRNTGELFF. CDR3 coding DNA: TGTGCCAGCAGTCGGAACACCGGGGAGCTGTTTTTT.

The CDR3 coding sequence is TGTGCCAGCGGCCAGAGGGGGGGCTACACCTTC. Translated, it gives CASGQRGGYTF. This chain joins TRBV28 and TRBJ1-2, with D possibly TRBD1 on 6 matching bases. The CDR3 has 11 amino acids. Trimming shortened V by 8 bases and J by 8 bases, and 12 bases separated the two germline ends. CDR1 and CDR2 (germline): MDHEN, SYDVKM.

This clone was recorded a few times. V usage is TRBV7-2 and J usage is TRBJ2-7; the D is unclear. This CDR3 is built from 12 residues. Germline V CDR1 and CDR2: SGHTA, FQGNSA. V shed 5 bases and J shed 2 bases, with 7 bases lying between them. CDR3 sequence reads: CASSLTTYEQYF. CDR3 nucleotide sequence: TGTGCCAGCAGCCTGACAACCTACGAGCAGTACTTC.

CDR3: CASMAAEYNEQFF. CDR3 bases: TGCGCCAGCATGGCGGCGGAGTACAATGAGCAGTTCTTC. V gene TRBV5-1 combines with J gene TRBJ2-1, with D unclear. CDR3 length equals 13 residues. Germline CDR1 and CDR2: SGHRS and YFSETQ. The germline V and J ends were trimmed by 6 bases and 4 bases, with 11 bases remaining between them.

The chain recombines TRBV7-9 with TRBJ2-7, with 11 bases aligning to TRBD2. The CDR3 consists of 15 residues. Trimming removed 8 bases from V and 2 bases from J; junction bases left unmatched: 8. Germline V CDR1 and CDR2: SEHNR, FQNEAQ (reference sequence). CDR3: CASGRLAGRAYEQYF. The CDR3 nucleotides read TGTGCCAGCGGCCGACTAGCGGGGCGTGCCTACGAGCAGTACTTC.

The chain joins TRBV28 to TRBJ1-2; TRBD1 matches 9 bases. In germline, CDR1 is MDHEN, CDR2 SYDVKM. Losses at the gene ends were 1 base for V and 7 bases for J; bases not matched to a gene: 13. The CDR3 is 17 residues long. CDR3: CASSLYYPGGQGAGYTF. CDR3 sequence (DNA): TGTGCCAGCAGTTTATATTACCCTGGGGGACAGGGTGCTGGCTACACCTTC.